Below, 3 T cell receptor beta chains from the same sample are listed, as sequenced in a study of cytomegalovirus exposure and HLA in healthy donors. PCR involved 60 Vbeta and 13 Jbeta primers. Libraries were prepared by immunoSEQ multiplex PCR; TCRdb keeps only in-frame clonotypes and omits some of them. The data contain 250,000 to 300,000 clones, 84% of them singletons. The sequencing input was PBMCs. These receptors all come from a woman in her thirties or forties in good health and CMV-seropositive.

This sequence joins TRBV30 and TRBJ2-5, with 8 nucleotides matching TRBD2. Germline V gene sequence: CDR1 GTSNPN, CDR2 SVGIG (reference sequence). The CDR3 runs to 16 residues. The V segment lost 0 bases and the J segment 5 bases; nucleotides outside the gene matches: 11. CDR3 protein: CAWSVGGGGRSETQYF. CDR3 in DNA: TGTGCCTGGAGTGTGGGTGGCGGGGGGCGCAGTGAGACCCAGTACTTC.

V is TRBV6-6 and J is TRBJ1-2; D gene unclear. V dropped 5 bases and J dropped 0 bases, with 10 bases sitting between them. The CDR3 sequence is 14 residues long. The germline V gene encodes CDR1 MNHNY and CDR2 SVGAGI (reference sequence). The CDR3 reads CASSGGSANYGYTF. The CDR3 nucleotides read TGTGCCAGCAGTGGAGGGTCGGCTAACTATGGCTACACCTTC.

This chain connects TRBV15 to TRBJ2-3; the match to TRBD2 covers 8 bases. This CDR3 is 17 amino acids long. With 1 base clipped from V and 0 bases from J, the junction kept 6 bases outside the gene matches. CDR1 and CDR2 (germline): LNHNV, YYDKDF (reference sequence). The CDR3, as DNA: TGTGCCACCAGCAGAGGGGTTAGCGGGACTAGCACAGATACGCAGTATTTT. This translates into CATSRGVSGTSTDTQYF.